Listed below are T cell receptor beta chains from one sample, sequenced in a study of post-analysis software for immune sequencing data. TCRdb redid the calling of the PCR reads with MiXCR, one entry per CDR3 protein. The table includes roughly 540,000 distinct CDR3 sequences, around 34% detected once. Sample: blood. The receptors originated from a girl aged 2 to 17 with multiple sclerosis. The CDR3 runs from the conserved cysteine through the conserved F or W. D genes are given only for firm matches. Part of the rows lack a size; the others show once, few, many or a class for expanded clones.

clone size	D gene	V gene	J gene	CDR3 DNA	CDR3 protein
-	TRBD1	TRBV24-1	TRBJ1-1	TGTGCCACCCGCGGGACAGGGAAAAACACTGAAGCTTTCTTT	CATRGTGKNTEAFF
-	-	TRBV20-1	TRBJ1-5	TGCAGTGCTAGAGAAGCGGGGAGCAATCAGCCCCAGCATTTT	CSAREAGSNQPQHF
few	-	TRBV12-3/TRBV12-4	TRBJ1-4	TGTGCCAGCATCGGAGATGAAAAACTGTTTTTT	CASIGDEKLFF
-	TRBD2	TRBV5-1	TRBJ2-1	TGCGCCAGCAGCTTGGTACTAGCGGGGGCTAATGAGCAGTTCTTC	CASSLVLAGANEQFF
-	-	TRBV4-2	TRBJ1-2	TGTGCCAGCAGCCAAGGTATCGGGGGGTACGACTATGGCTACACCTTC	CASSQGIGGYDYGYTF
-	-	TRBV6-1	TRBJ2-7	TGTGCCAGCAGTGAACAGGCCTTCTCCTACGAGCAGTACTTC	CASSEQAFSYEQYF
few	-	TRBV5-1	TRBJ1-1	TGCGCCAGCAGCCCCGGGGGTGAAGCTTTCTTT	CASSPGGEAFF
many	-	TRBV7-9	TRBJ2-6	TGTGCCAGCAGCGGGTCTGGGGCCAACGTCCTGACTTTC	CASSGSGANVLTF
-	-	TRBV9	TRBJ1-1	TGTGCCAGCAGCGTTCGAACAGGGAACACTGAAGCTTTCTTT	CASSVRTGNTEAFF
-	TRBD1	TRBV5-6	TRBJ2-2	TGTGCCAGCAGCTATGACAGGGTTAACACCGGGGAGCTGTTTTTT	CASSYDRVNTGELFF
few	TRBD1	TRBV10-3	TRBJ2-1	TGTGCCATCAGTTTCCCCGGGACAGGGGGCAAGGAGCAGTTCTTC	CAISFPGTGGKEQFF
-	-	TRBV6-6	TRBJ2-5	TGTGCCAGCAGTATGGGGGGAACTCAAGAGACCCAGTACTTC	CASSMGGTQETQYF
-	-	TRBV7-8	TRBJ1-3	TGTGCCAGCAGCTTATCCGCTAGGGGGAACACCAGATATTTT	CASSLSARGNTRYF
-	-	TRBV6-5	TRBJ1-2	TGTGCCAGCAGACCGAAACGGGCACTGCATGGCTACACCTTC	CASRPKRALHGYTF
-	-	TRBV20-1	TRBJ2-6	TGCAGTGCTCCCCACACGGGTGACCTCTACCCTGGGGCCAACGTCCTGACTTTC	CSAPHTGDLYPGANVLTF
once	TRBD1	TRBV27	TRBJ1-1	TGTGCCAGCAGTTTTGGGGTGGGACAGTTTGAAGCTTTCTTT	CASSFGVGQFEAFF
-	-	TRBV5-1	TRBJ1-1	TGCGCCAGCAGCTTTTTTGGGGGGGACCTTGAAGCTTTCTTT	CASSFFGGDLEAFF
-	-	TRBV4-1	TRBJ2-4	TGCGCCAGCAGCCAAGATCTGTCCTTGCAACTCCAAGCGCCCAAAAACATTCAGTACTTC	CASSQDLSLQLQAPKNIQYF
-	-	TRBV24-1	TRBJ2-7	TGTGCCACCAGTACCGGTTACGGGCAGTACTTC	CATSTGYGQYF
-	-	TRBV6-5	TRBJ2-3	TGTGCCAGCAGCCAGACGGGGGATACGCAGTATTTT	CASSQTGDTQYF
once	-	TRBV27	TRBJ2-2	TGTGCCAGCAGTGCCTCGGTGGGGGACGGGGAGCTGTTTTTT	CASSASVGDGELFF
few	-	TRBV2	TRBJ2-5	TGTGCCAGCATGGCGGGGACTCAAGAGACCCAGTACTTC	CASMAGTQETQYF
-	-	TRBV20-1	TRBJ2-4	TGCAGTGCTAGAGCACCAAGGGGGGCCGCCAAAAACATTCAGTACTTC	CSARAPRGAAKNIQYF
-	-	TRBV21-1	TRBJ2-4	TGTGCCAGCAGCAAAGAGTGGCTAGCCAAAAACATTCAGTACTTC	CASSKEWLAKNIQYF
-	TRBD1	TRBV3-1	TRBJ1-2	TGTGCCAGCAGCCAAGGAACAGGGGGCGGAGGCTACACCTTC	CASSQGTGGGGYTF
-	-	TRBV5-1	TRBJ1-4	TGCGCCAGCAGCCCCGGGGCAGGCGAGGTTGAAAAACTGTTTTTT	CASSPGAGEVEKLFF
-	-	TRBV25-1	TRBJ1-2	TGTGCCAGCAGTGATCCGGGGAGGGGCAACTATGGCTACACCTTC	CASSDPGRGNYGYTF
few	-	TRBV29-1	TRBJ2-7	TGCAGCGTTGGTTGGGACGCCTACGAGCAGTACTTC	CSVGWDAYEQYF
few	TRBD1	TRBV5-5	TRBJ2-7	TGTGCCAGCAGCTTTTTCCCAGGGGGCTACGAGCAGTACTTC	CASSFFPGGYEQYF
-	TRBD1	TRBV5-1	TRBJ2-5	TGCGCCACCAAAGGCCAGACAGGGGGGGAGACCCAGTACTTC	CATKGQTGGETQYF
few	TRBD1	TRBV7-8	TRBJ2-7	TGTGCCAGCAGCCTGAGGACAGGGCCTGAAGGGTACGAGCAGTACTTC	CASSLRTGPEGYEQYF
few	TRBD2	TRBV5-1	TRBJ2-5	TGCGCCAGCAGCCTGTCGGGACTAGCGGGGGTGGAGACCCAGTACTTC	CASSLSGLAGVETQYF
-	-	TRBV12-3/TRBV12-4	TRBJ1-5	TGTGCCAGCAGTTTATTTGGGGGAAGGGATCAGCCCCAGCATTTT	CASSLFGGRDQPQHF
many	TRBD1	TRBV9	TRBJ2-5	TGTGCCAGCAGCGTAGGACAACAGGGGATTGGGGAGACCCAGTACTTC	CASSVGQQGIGETQYF
-	-	TRBV5-1	TRBJ2-5	TGCGCCAGCAGCTCGGCCCGGGGAACCATGGAGACCCAGTACTTC	CASSSARGTMETQYF
-	-	TRBV9	TRBJ2-7	TGTGCCAGCAGTTCCGGCCAGAGCTCCTACGAGCAGTACTTC	CASSSGQSSYEQYF
-	TRBD1	TRBV12-3/TRBV12-4	TRBJ1-5	TGTGCCAGCAGGCAGCGGACAGGGGGGAATCAGCCCCAGCATTTT	CASRQRTGGNQPQHF
-	-	TRBV7-9	TRBJ2-5	TGTGCCAGCAGCCCGCGCTTTAGCCTCCACAATGAGCAGTACTTC	CASSPRFSLHNEQYF
-	-	TRBV7-6	TRBJ2-7	TGTGCCAGCAGCTTAGATAGGCAGGGCTACGAGCAGTACTTC	CASSLDRQGYEQYF
-	TRBD1	TRBV6-1	TRBJ1-4	TGTGCCAGCACCCCCGGGACAGGGGCCGAAAAACTGTTTTTT	CASTPGTGAEKLFF
-	TRBD2	TRBV25-1	TRBJ2-3	TGTGCCAGCAGTGGGCTAGCGGGAGACTCAGATACGCAGTATTTT	CASSGLAGDSDTQYF
few	TRBD1	TRBV7-9	TRBJ1-2	TGTGCCAGCAGCTTTGAACCGGGACAGGGCTTCTATGGCTACACCTTC	CASSFEPGQGFYGYTF
-	-	TRBV21-1	TRBJ2-1	TGTGCCAGCAGCAAAGCGATCCCCCTAGCCCACTCCTACAATGAGCAGTTCTTC	CASSKAIPLAHSYNEQFF
few	-	TRBV5-4	TRBJ2-1	TGTGCCAGCAGGTCGAGTGACTCCTCCTCCTACAATGAGCAGTTCTTC	CASRSSDSSSYNEQFF
many	-	TRBV7-2	TRBJ2-3	TGTGCCAGCAGCTATTACACAGATACGCAGTATTTT	CASSYYTDTQYF
few	TRBD2	TRBV4-1	TRBJ2-1	TGCGCCAGCAGCCACGCTAGCGGGGAGCAGTTCTTC	CASSHASGEQFF
many	-	TRBV12-3/TRBV12-4	TRBJ2-5	TGTGCCAGCAGTTTTCCGGGATCTCAAGAGACCCAGTACTTC	CASSFPGSQETQYF
few	-	TRBV4-1	TRBJ2-5	TGCGCCAGCAGCCAAGCTCTAGCCTTGGGACAAGAGACCCAGTACTTC	CASSQALALGQETQYF
few	TRBD1	TRBV24-1	TRBJ2-5	TGTGCCACCAGTGATCAACAGGGGGCCCAAGAGACCCAGTACTTC	CATSDQQGAQETQYF
few	-	TRBV20-1	TRBJ1-2	TGCAGTGCTAGACGTGGGGGTCCCACCCGAGAATACTATGGCTACACCTTC	CSARRGGPTREYYGYTF
few	-	TRBV20-1	TRBJ1-1	TGCAGTGCTACGGCGGGGCGTAGCACTGAAGCTTTCTTT	CSATAGRSTEAFF
many	TRBD2	TRBV20-1	TRBJ2-5	TGCAGTGCGGGGGGGAAAGAGACCCAGTACTTC	CSAGGKETQYF
-	-	TRBV12-3/TRBV12-4	TRBJ1-2	TGTGCCAGCAGTTCCTCTTTCTCGGACATTTTTCAGGGCTACACCTTC	CASSSSFSDIFQGYTF